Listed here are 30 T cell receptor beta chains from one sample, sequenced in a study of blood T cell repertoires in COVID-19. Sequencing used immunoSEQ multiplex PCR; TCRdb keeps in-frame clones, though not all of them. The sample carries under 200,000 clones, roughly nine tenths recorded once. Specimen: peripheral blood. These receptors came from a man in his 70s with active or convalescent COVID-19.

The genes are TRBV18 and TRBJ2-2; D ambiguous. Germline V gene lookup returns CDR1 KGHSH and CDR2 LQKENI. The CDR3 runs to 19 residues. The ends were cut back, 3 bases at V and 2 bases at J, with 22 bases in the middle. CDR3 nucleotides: TGTGCCAGCTCACCCCATCCCCTCAACAGAAATTTAAACACCGGGGAGCTGTTTTTT. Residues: CASSPHPLNRNLNTGELFF.

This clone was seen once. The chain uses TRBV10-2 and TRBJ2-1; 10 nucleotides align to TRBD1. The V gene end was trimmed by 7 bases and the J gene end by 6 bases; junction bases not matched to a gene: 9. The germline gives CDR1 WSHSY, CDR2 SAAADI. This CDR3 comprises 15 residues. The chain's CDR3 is CASTEGTGVVNEQFF. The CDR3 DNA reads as TGCGCCAGCACCGAGGGGACAGGGGTTGTCAATGAGCAGTTCTTC.

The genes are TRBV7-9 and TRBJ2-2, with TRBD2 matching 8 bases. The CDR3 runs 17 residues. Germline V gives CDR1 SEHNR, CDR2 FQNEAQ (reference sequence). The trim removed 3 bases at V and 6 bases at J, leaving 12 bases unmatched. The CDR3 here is CASSFSTLAGDAGELFF. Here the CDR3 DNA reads TGTGCCAGCAGCTTTAGTACTCTAGCGGGTGACGCCGGGGAGCTGTTTTTT.

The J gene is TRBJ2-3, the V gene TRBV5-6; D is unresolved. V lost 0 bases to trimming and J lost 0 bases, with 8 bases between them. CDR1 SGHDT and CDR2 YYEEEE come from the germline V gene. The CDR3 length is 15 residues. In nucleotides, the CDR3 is TGTGCCAGCAGCTTGGAACACGTAAGCACAGATACGCAGTATTTT. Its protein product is CASSLEHVSTDTQYF.

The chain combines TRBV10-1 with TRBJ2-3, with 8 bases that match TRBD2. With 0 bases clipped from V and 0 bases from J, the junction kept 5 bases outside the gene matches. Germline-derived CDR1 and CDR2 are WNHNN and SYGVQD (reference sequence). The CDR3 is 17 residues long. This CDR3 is CASSESLASGSTDTQYF. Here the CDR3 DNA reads TGCGCCAGCAGTGAGTCGCTGGCTAGCGGGAGCACAGATACGCAGTATTTT.

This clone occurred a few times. The CDR3 is CAAGGEPIARELFF. CDR3 DNA: TGTGCCGCCGGTGGGGAGCCCATAGCCCGGGAGCTGTTTTTT. The genes are TRBV24-1 and TRBJ2-2; D is possibly TRBD2 (5 bases). Germline V gene lookup returns CDR1 KGHDR and CDR2 SFDVKD. Trimming cost V 12 bases and J 9 bases, with 22 bases left between them. This CDR3 spans 14 amino acids.

CDR3 nucleotide sequence: TGTGCCAGCAGCTTAACAGGGTCTAGCCACGAGCAGTACTTC. Translated: CASSLTGSSHEQYF. This chain uses TRBV7-2 with TRBJ2-7; weak D call: TRBD1 (6 bases). V gave up 2 bases and J gave up 5 bases, with 13 bases separating them. Germline CDR1 reads SGHTA; CDR2 reads FQGNSA. This CDR3 is 14 amino acids long.

This chain's CDR3 is CATSRELRFPDTQYF. The CDR3, as DNA: TGTGCCACCAGCAGAGAGCTTCGGTTCCCAGATACGCAGTATTTT. This chain connects TRBV15 to TRBJ2-3, with D uncertain. Germline V CDR1 and CDR2: LNHNV, YYDKDF (reference sequence). The CDR3 totals 15 residues. V lost 0 bases, J lost 4 bases, and 11 bases lay in between.

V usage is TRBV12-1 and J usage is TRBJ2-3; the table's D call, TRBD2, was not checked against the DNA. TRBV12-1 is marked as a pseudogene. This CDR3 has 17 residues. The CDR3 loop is CASSFVSSDPSTDTQYF. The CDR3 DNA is TGTGCCAGCAGCTTTGTCTCCAGCGACCCTAGCACAGATACGCAGTATTTT.

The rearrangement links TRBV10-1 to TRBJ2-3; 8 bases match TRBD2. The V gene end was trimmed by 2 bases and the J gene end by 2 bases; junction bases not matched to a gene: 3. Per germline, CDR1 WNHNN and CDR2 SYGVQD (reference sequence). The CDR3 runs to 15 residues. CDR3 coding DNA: TGCGCCAGCAGTGAGCGGGGGGGGCTCACAGATACGCAGTATTTT. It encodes CASSERGGLTDTQYF.

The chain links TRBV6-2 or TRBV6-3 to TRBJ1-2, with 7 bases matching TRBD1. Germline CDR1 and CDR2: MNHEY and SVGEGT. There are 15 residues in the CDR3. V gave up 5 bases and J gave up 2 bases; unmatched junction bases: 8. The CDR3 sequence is CASSRPTGTNYGYTF. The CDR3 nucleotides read TGTGCCAGCAGTCGACCGACAGGGACGAACTATGGCTACACCTTC.

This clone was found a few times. CDR3 sequence reads: CASSPGVGSGANVLTF. The CDR3 nucleotides read TGTGCCAGCAGCCCAGGTGTGGGCTCTGGGGCCAACGTCCTGACTTTC. The chain is built from TRBV4-2 and TRBJ2-6, with D unclear. Germline CDR1 and CDR2: LGHNA and YNFKEQ. This CDR3 region has 16 residues. The germline V and J ends were trimmed by 4 bases and 0 bases, with 10 bases remaining between them.

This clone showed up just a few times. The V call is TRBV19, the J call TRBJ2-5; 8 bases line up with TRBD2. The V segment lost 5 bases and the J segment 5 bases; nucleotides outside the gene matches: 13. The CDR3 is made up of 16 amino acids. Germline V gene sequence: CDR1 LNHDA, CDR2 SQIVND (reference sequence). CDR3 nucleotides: TGTGCCAGTAGTCTCCGGTGGGCTAGCGGGCGGGAGACCCAGTACTTC. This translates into CASSLRWASGRETQYF.

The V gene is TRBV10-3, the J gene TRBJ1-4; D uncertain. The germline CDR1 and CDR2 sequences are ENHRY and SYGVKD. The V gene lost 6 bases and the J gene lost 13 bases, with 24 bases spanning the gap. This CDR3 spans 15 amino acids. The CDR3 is CAISEADGGSDGLFF. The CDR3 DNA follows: TGTGCCATCAGCGAAGCTGACGGAGGTTCGGATGGACTGTTTTTT.

The CDR3 DNA sequence: TGCGCCAGCAGTGGGGAGGTTGGAAACACCATATATTTT. Protein: CASSGEVGNTIYF. The V call is TRBV10-2, the J call TRBJ1-3; D is undetermined. V lost 4 bases and J lost 3, with 7 bases in between. Germline V gives CDR1 WSHSY, CDR2 SAAADI. The CDR3 runs to 13 residues.

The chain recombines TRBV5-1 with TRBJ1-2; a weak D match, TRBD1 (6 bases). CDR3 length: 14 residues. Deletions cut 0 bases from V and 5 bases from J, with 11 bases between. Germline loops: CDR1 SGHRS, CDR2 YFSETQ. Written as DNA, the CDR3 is TGCGCCAGCAGCTTGGGGGGGCAGGATTATGGCTACACCTTC. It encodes CASSLGGQDYGYTF.

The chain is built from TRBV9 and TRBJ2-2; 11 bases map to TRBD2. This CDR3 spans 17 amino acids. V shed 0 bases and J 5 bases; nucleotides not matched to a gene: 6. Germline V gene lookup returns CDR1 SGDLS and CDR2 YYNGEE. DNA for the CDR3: TGTGCCAGCAGCGTAGGTAGCGGGGGGGCGGCGACCGGGGAGCTGTTTTTT. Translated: CASSVGSGGAATGELFF.

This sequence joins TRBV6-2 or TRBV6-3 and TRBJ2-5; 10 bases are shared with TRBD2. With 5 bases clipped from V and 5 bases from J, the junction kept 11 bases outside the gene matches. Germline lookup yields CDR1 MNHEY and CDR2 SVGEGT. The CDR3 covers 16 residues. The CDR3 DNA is TGTGCCAGCAGTCACCCCTCTAGCGGGGGCCGGGAGACCCAGTACTTC. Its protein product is CASSHPSSGGRETQYF.

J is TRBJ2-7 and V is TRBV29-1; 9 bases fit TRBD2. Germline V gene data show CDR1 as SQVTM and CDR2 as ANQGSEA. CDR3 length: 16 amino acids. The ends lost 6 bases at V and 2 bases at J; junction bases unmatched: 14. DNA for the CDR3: TGCAGCGTATCCGGGGGTAGCGGGAGAGCTACCTACGAGCAGTACTTC. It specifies CSVSGGSGRATYEQYF.

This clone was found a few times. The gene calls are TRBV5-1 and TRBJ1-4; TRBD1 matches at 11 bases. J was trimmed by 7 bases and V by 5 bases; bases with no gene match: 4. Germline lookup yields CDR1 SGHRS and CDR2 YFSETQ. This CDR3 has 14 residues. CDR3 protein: CASRGGQGAEKLFF. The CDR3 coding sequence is TGCGCCAGCAGGGGCGGACAGGGGGCTGAAAAACTGTTTTTT.

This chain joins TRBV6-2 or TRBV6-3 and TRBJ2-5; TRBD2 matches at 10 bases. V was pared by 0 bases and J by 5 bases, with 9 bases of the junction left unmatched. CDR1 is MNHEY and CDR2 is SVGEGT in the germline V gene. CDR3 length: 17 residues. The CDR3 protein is CASSYSQGLAWGETQYF. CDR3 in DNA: TGTGCCAGCAGTTACTCACAGGGACTAGCGTGGGGGGAGACCCAGTACTTC.

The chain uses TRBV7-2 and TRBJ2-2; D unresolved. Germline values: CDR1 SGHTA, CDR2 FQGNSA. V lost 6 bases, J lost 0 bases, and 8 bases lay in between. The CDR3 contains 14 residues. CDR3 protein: CASRQVANTGELFF. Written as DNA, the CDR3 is TGTGCCAGCAGGCAGGTGGCGAACACCGGGGAGCTGTTTTTT.

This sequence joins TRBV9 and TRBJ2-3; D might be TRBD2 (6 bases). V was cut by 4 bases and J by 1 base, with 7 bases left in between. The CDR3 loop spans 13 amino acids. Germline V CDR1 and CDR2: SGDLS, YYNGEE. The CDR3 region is CASSWGGTDTQYF. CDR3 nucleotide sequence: TGTGCCAGCAGCTGGGGGGGCACAGATACGCAGTATTTT.

The CDR3 loop reads CASSLVGSGAGNTIYF. DNA for the CDR3: TGTGCCAGCAGCTTAGTCGGGTCAGGGGCTGGAAACACCATATATTTT. The rearrangement links TRBV7-2 to TRBJ1-3; TRBD1 is a possible D gene (6 bases). V was shortened by 1 base and J by 2 bases, with 12 bases between the two germline ends. This CDR3 region has 16 residues. Germline assignment: CDR1 SGHTA and CDR2 FQGNSA.

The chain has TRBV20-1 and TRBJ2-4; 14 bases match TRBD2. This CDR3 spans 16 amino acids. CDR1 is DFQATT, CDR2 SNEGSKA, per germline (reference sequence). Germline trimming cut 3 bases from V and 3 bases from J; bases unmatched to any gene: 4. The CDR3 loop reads CSASGLAGGNKNIQYF. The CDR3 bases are TGCAGTGCTAGTGGACTAGCGGGAGGTAACAAAAACATTCAGTACTTC.

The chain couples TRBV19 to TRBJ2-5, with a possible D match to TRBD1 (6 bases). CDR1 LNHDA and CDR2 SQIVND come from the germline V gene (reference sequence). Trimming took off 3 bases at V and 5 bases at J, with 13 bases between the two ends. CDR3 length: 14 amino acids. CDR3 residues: CASSIGNRVETQYF. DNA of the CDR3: TGTGCCAGTAGTATTGGAAACAGGGTCGAGACCCAGTACTTC.

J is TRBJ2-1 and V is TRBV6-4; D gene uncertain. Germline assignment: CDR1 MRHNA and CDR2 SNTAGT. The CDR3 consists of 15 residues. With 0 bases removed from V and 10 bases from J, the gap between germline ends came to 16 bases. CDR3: CASSDSRLWLWEQFF. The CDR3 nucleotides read TGTGCCAGCAGTGACTCGAGGCTTTGGCTTTGGGAGCAGTTCTTC.

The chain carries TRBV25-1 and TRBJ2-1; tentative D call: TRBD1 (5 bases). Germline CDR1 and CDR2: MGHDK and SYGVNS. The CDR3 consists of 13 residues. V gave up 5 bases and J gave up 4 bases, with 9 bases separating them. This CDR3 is CASSPRVYNEQFF. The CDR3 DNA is TGTGCCAGCAGTCCCAGGGTTTACAATGAGCAGTTCTTC. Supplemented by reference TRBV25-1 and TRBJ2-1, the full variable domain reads EADIYQTPRYLVIGTGKKITLECSQTMGHDKMYWYQQDPGMELHLIHYSYGVNSTEKGDLSSESTVSRIRTEHFPLTLESARPSHTSQYLCASSPRVYNEQFFGPGTRLTVL.

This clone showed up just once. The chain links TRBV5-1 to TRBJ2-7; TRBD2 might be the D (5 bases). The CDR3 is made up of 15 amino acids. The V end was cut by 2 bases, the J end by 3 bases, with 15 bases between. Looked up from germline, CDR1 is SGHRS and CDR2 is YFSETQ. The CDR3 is CASSLTGSGYYEQYF. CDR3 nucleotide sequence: TGCGCCAGCAGCTTAACCGGAAGCGGATACTACGAGCAGTACTTC.

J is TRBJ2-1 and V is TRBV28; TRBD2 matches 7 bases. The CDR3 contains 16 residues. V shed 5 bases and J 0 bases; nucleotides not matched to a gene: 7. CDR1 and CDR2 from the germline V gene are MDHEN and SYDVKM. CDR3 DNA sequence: TGTGCCAGCAGTCTACCCTCGGGGGGCTCCTACAATGAGCAGTTCTTC. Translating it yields CASSLPSGGSYNEQFF.